The source of this T cell receptor (beta chain) is a study of graft-versus-host responses after intestinal transplantation. For the study at large: Among the recipients, all got anti-thymocyte globulin induction and then tacrolimus and steroids for 3 to 4 years.

Profiling relied on immunoSEQ multiplex PCR, and the TCRdb table lists in-frame clones only, not all of them. Of 80,000 to 95,000 clones in the sample, about 93% were seen once. This clone was counted once. Its antigen is not identified. The specimen was unstimulated CD8+ T cells sorted from spleen or lymph node cells, collected before intestinal transplant. This receptor was identified in a human donor who received an intestinal transplant.

The CDR3 spells CASSITPGTSKYNEQFF. The DNA of the CDR3 is TGTGCCAGCAGCATAACACCCGGGACTAGCAAATACAATGAGCAGTTCTTC. The V and J genes are TRBV9 and TRBJ2-1, with 9 bases identical to TRBD2. J was trimmed by 4 bases and V by 4 bases; bases with no gene match: 12. There are 17 residues in the CDR3. The germline CDR1 and CDR2 sequences are SGDLS and YYNGEE.